This entry is about one T cell receptor (beta chain). The V gene's germline CDR1 is SEHNR and CDR2 FQNEAQ (reference sequence). CDR3 length: 12 amino acids. With 4 bases removed from V and 5 bases from J, the gap between germline ends came to 9 bases. The study team obtained lesional scalp punch biopsies and peripheral blood from alopecia areata patients. This sample was included in a study of CD8+ T cells in alopecia areata. Study overall: Each of the treated patients was given oral tofacitinib, 5 to 10 mg twice daily, for moderate-to-severe alopecia areata. The drug, tofacitinib, lasted 6 to 18 months, followed by 6 months off drug.

Sequencing templates came from extracted RNA that was reverse transcribed into cDNA. The table came from immunoSEQ multiplex PCR; TCRdb's copy has only in-frame clones and leaves some out. The table includes about 180,000 clones, around 60% detected once. The receptor was derived from a human donor with alopecia areata. The chain recombines TRBV7-9 with TRBJ2-7; D not resolved. This specimen was CD4+ T cells sorted from blood, taken at week 0. CDR3 amino acids: CASSSVGNEQYF. The CDR3 nucleotides read TGTGCCAGCAGCTCTGTGGGCAACGAGCAGTACTTC.